This is a list of T cell receptor beta chains from one sample in a study of T cells in pancreatic ductal adenocarcinoma. Clones were sequenced by immunoSEQ multiplex PCR, and TCRdb holds only the in-frame ones, with some missing. The sample lists around 94,000 clones; about 96% were seen once. Sequencing used PBMCs. The receptors here all came from a human donor with pancreatic ductal adenocarcinoma. Both conserved end residues are part of each CDR3. Each record gives: D gene, J gene, V gene, clone size, CDR3 DNA, CDR3 protein. A D gene is named only where the DNA matches it firmly. A clone size is listed for some rows: how often the clone was seen (once, few, many), or a class if it is expanded.

D: .
J: TRBJ2-5
V: TRBV7-3
size: .
DNA: TGTGCCAGCTCCACCCTCGGGGGGCGCGGGGAGACCCAGTACTTC
CDR3: CASSTLGGRGETQYF

D: TRBD1
J: TRBJ2-7
V: TRBV18
size: .
DNA: TGTGCCAGCTCACCCCCCGGGACAGGGGACGGCGAGCAGTACTTC
CDR3: CASSPPGTGDGEQYF

D: .
J: TRBJ1-5
V: TRBV18
size: .
DNA: TGTGCCAGCTCATCGAGTACCGATCAGCCCCAGCATTTT
CDR3: CASSSSTDQPQHF

D: .
J: TRBJ2-7
V: TRBV4-1
size: .
DNA: TGCGCCAGCAGCCAAGATCAACCCCACCCGAGCCCCCCCTACGAGCAGTACTTC
CDR3: CASSQDQPHPSPPYEQYF

D: TRBD2
J: TRBJ2-3
V: TRBV5-6
size: .
DNA: TGTGCCAGCAGCTCCTTGGTAGCGGGAGGGCAGACAGATACGCAGTATTTT
CDR3: CASSSLVAGGQTDTQYF

D: TRBD1
J: TRBJ1-2
V: TRBV7-9
size: .
DNA: TGTGCCAGCAGACCTCTAGGACAGGGCTATGGCTACACCTTC
CDR3: CASRPLGQGYGYTF

D: TRBD1
J: TRBJ2-5
V: TRBV5-8
size: .
DNA: TGTGCCAGCAGCCGCGGACAGGGGGAGGAGACCCAGTACTTC
CDR3: CASSRGQGEETQYF

D: .
J: TRBJ2-1
V: TRBV18
size: .
DNA: TGTGCCAGCTCACTCCCCGGGAATACCTACAATGAGCAGTTCTTC
CDR3: CASSLPGNTYNEQFF

D: .
J: TRBJ2-1
V: TRBV27
size: .
DNA: TGTGCCAGCAGTTTAAAAGGGACTCGGAATGAGCAGTTCTTC
CDR3: CASSLKGTRNEQFF

D: TRBD1
J: TRBJ1-1
V: TRBV11-1
size: .
DNA: TGTGCCAGCAGCATTCCCAGGGGGCGCACTGAAGCTTTCTTT
CDR3: CASSIPRGRTEAFF

D: TRBD2
J: TRBJ2-1
V: TRBV19
size: .
DNA: TGTGCCAGTAGTTCGCCCTTCGGGACTAGCGGGAGTAGTACCTACAATGAGCAGTTCTTC
CDR3: CASSSPFGTSGSSTYNEQFF

D: TRBD2
J: TRBJ2-2
V: TRBV5-1
size: once
DNA: TGCGCCAGCAGCTTGGGACTAGCGGCCGCCCGGGGGACCGGGGAGCTGTTTTTT
CDR3: CASSLGLAAARGTGELFF

D: .
J: TRBJ2-7
V: TRBV2
size: .
DNA: TGTGCCAGCGGGGGACAATATTACGAGCAGTACTTC
CDR3: CASGGQYYEQYF

D: TRBD1
J: TRBJ2-7
V: TRBV28
size: .
DNA: TGTGCCAGCACCTTAGGGGACAGGGTGGGTGTCGAGCAGTACTTC
CDR3: CASTLGDRVGVEQYF

D: .
J: TRBJ2-7
V: TRBV4-1
size: once
DNA: TGCGCCAGCAGCCAAGTTAGCGTAAGCTCCTACGAGCAGTACTTC
CDR3: CASSQVSVSSYEQYF

D: TRBD2
J: TRBJ2-3
V: TRBV19
size: .
DNA: TGTGCCAGTACCCGGACGGGGGGGGTCGGAGATACGCAGTATTTT
CDR3: CASTRTGGVGDTQYF

D: .
J: TRBJ1-4
V: TRBV7-8
size: .
DNA: TGTGCCAGCAGCCCCAGGGAGGGGTTCGGTGAAAAACTGTTTTTT
CDR3: CASSPREGFGEKLFF

D: TRBD1
J: TRBJ2-5
V: TRBV7-9
size: .
DNA: TGTGCCAGCACCCAACCGGGACAGGGCCAAGAGACCCAGTACTTC
CDR3: CASTQPGQGQETQYF

D: TRBD2
J: TRBJ2-1
V: TRBV7-2
size: .
DNA: TGTGCCAGCAGCCCGCTAGCGGGAGAGAATGAGCAGTTCTTC
CDR3: CASSPLAGENEQFF

D: .
J: TRBJ1-4
V: TRBV5-1
size: .
DNA: TGCGCCAGCAAGCGGGGGGACGGCCTTGAAAAACTGTTTTTT
CDR3: CASKRGDGLEKLFF

D: TRBD1
J: TRBJ1-2
V: TRBV7-9
size: .
DNA: TGTGCCAGCAGCTTAAGGCAGGGGGAATGGTATGGCTACACCTTC
CDR3: CASSLRQGEWYGYTF

D: .
J: TRBJ2-1
V: TRBV11-2
size: .
DNA: TGTGCCAGCAGCTTAGTTCCTCAGGGAAGAGCCAATGAGCAGTTCTTC
CDR3: CASSLVPQGRANEQFF

D: .
J: TRBJ2-7
V: TRBV19
size: .
DNA: TGTGCCAGTAGTCTTCGGGAGAGCTCCTACGAGCAGTACTTC
CDR3: CASSLRESSYEQYF

D: TRBD2
J: TRBJ2-5
V: TRBV2
size: .
DNA: TGTGCCAGCAGGCGGGAGGGCCCAGAGACCCAGTACTTC
CDR3: CASRREGPETQYF

D: TRBD2
J: TRBJ2-1
V: TRBV7-9
size: .
DNA: TGTGCCAGCAGCTTGACTAGCAACGAGCAGTTCTTC
CDR3: CASSLTSNEQFF

D: .
J: TRBJ1-2
V: TRBV28
size: .
DNA: TGTGCCAGCAGTAACACGGCCCCAGGGGTTAGTGGCTACACCTTC
CDR3: CASSNTAPGVSGYTF

D: TRBD2
J: TRBJ2-2
V: TRBV5-8
size: .
DNA: TGTGCCAGCACCACCGGGACTAGCATTGTCGGGGAGCTGTTTTTT
CDR3: CASTTGTSIVGELFF

D: .
J: TRBJ1-1
V: TRBV19
size: once
DNA: TGTGCCAGTAGTGCGACAGTGAACACTGAAGCTTTCTTT
CDR3: CASSATVNTEAFF

D: .
J: TRBJ2-1
V: TRBV10-3
size: .
DNA: TGTGCCATCAGTGGGATCTCGGGGGACTCCTACAATGAGCAGTTCTTC
CDR3: CAISGISGDSYNEQFF

D: .
J: TRBJ2-3
V: TRBV13
size: .
DNA: TGTGCCAGCAGTTCAGGTACCCCAGGGACGCAGTATTTT
CDR3: CASSSGTPGTQYF

D: .
J: TRBJ2-7
V: TRBV7-3
size: .
DNA: TGTGCCAGCAGCTTATCCGCGGGCTCCTACGAGCAGTACTTC
CDR3: CASSLSAGSYEQYF

D: .
J: TRBJ1-1
V: TRBV7-9
size: .
DNA: TGTGCCACCCAAACAGGGATCCCCACTGAAGCTTTCTTT
CDR3: CATQTGIPTEAFF

D: TRBD2
J: TRBJ2-1
V: TRBV6-5
size: .
DNA: TGTGCCAGCAGTTACCTCGGGGGGGAGGGTGAGCAGTTCTTC
CDR3: CASSYLGGEGEQFF

D: TRBD1
J: TRBJ1-5
V: TRBV6-1
size: .
DNA: TGTGCCAGCAGCCTTACCGGGACAGACAATCAGCCCCAGCATTTT
CDR3: CASSLTGTDNQPQHF

D: .
J: TRBJ1-3
V: TRBV4-1
size: .
DNA: TGCGCCAGCAGCCAAGAGGTCACCAGCTCTGGAAACACCATATATTTT
CDR3: CASSQEVTSSGNTIYF

D: .
J: TRBJ1-2
V: TRBV7-9
size: .
DNA: TGTGCCAGCAGCTTACGGTCTTCGGGAGAGTCTAACTATGGCTACACCTTC
CDR3: CASSLRSSGESNYGYTF

D: TRBD1
J: TRBJ1-4
V: TRBV7-9
size: .
DNA: TGTGCCAGCAGCCGGGACAGGGGGCTGTCTAATGAAAAACTGTTTTTT
CDR3: CASSRDRGLSNEKLFF

D: TRBD2
J: TRBJ2-1
V: TRBV7-8
size: .
DNA: TGTGCCAGCAGCAAGCTAGCGGACAATGAGCAGTTCTTC
CDR3: CASSKLADNEQFF

D: TRBD2
J: TRBJ2-1
V: TRBV5-6
size: .
DNA: TGTGCCAGCAGCCTGGGGATAGCGGGCCTGACTAACAATGAGCAGTTCTTC
CDR3: CASSLGIAGLTNNEQFF

D: TRBD1
J: TRBJ1-5
V: TRBV29-1
size: .
DNA: TGCAGCGTTAAGGAGGGGGCCGGCAATCAGCCCCAGCATTTT
CDR3: CSVKEGAGNQPQHF

D: TRBD2
J: TRBJ2-1
V: TRBV5-1
size: .
DNA: TGCGCCAGCAGCCCGGGACTAGCGGTGACCAATGAGCAGTTCTTC
CDR3: CASSPGLAVTNEQFF

D: TRBD2
J: TRBJ2-3
V: TRBV11-3
size: .
DNA: TGTGCCAGCAGCTTAGTTGGGGACAACCCTTTAGCGGGAGACGTAGATACGCAGTATTTT
CDR3: CASSLVGDNPLAGDVDTQYF

D: .
J: TRBJ2-3
V: TRBV19
size: .
DNA: TGTGCCAGTAGTAGGGGACTCGGGTCACTAGATACGCAGTATTTT
CDR3: CASSRGLGSLDTQYF

D: .
J: TRBJ2-2
V: TRBV27
size: .
DNA: TGTGCCAGCAGTCCGCCTGGAGTTGCGGCGAACACCGGGGAGCTGTTTTTT
CDR3: CASSPPGVAANTGELFF

D: TRBD2
J: TRBJ2-7
V: TRBV7-9
size: .
DNA: TGTGCCAGCTCAACTAGGGGCGGGGGGGACGAGCAGTACTTC
CDR3: CASSTRGGGDEQYF

D: .
J: TRBJ2-7
V: TRBV28
size: .
DNA: TGTGCCAGCAGTTCCACAGGGTTCTCCTACGAGCAGTACTTC
CDR3: CASSSTGFSYEQYF

D: TRBD1
J: TRBJ2-7
V: TRBV7-2
size: .
DNA: TGTGCCAGCAGGGGGACAGGGGGTGGTTACGAGCAGTACTTC
CDR3: CASRGTGGGYEQYF

D: TRBD1
J: TRBJ2-1
V: TRBV2
size: .
DNA: TGTGCCAGCAGTGATTATCCGGGACAGGGTGCCGATGAGCAGTTCTTC
CDR3: CASSDYPGQGADEQFF

D: .
J: TRBJ1-6
V: TRBV9
size: .
DNA: TGTGCCAGCAGCGTAGATCCTCAGGTTTCACCCCTCCACTTT
CDR3: CASSVDPQVSPLHF

D: .
J: TRBJ2-3
V: TRBV6-1
size: .
DNA: TGTGCCAGCAGCCCAGGGTTTTCAGATACGCAGTATTTT
CDR3: CASSPGFSDTQYF

D: TRBD1
J: TRBJ2-7
V: TRBV6-1
size: .
DNA: TGTGCCAGCAGTGAAGGGACAGGGCGAACCTACGAGCAGTACTTC
CDR3: CASSEGTGRTYEQYF

D: TRBD1
J: TRBJ1-5
V: TRBV10-2
size: .
DNA: TGCGCCAGCAGTGAGACAGGGGGATCTTATAGCAATCAGCCCCAGCATTTT
CDR3: CASSETGGSYSNQPQHF

D: .
J: TRBJ2-1
V: TRBV6-6
size: .
DNA: TGTGCCAGCAGTTACTTAGGACAAGGTGAGCAGTTCTTC
CDR3: CASSYLGQGEQFF

D: TRBD2
J: TRBJ2-1
V: TRBV19
size: .
DNA: TGTGCCAGTGGAAGGCGGGGGGGGTCGGGGAATGAGCAGTTCTTC
CDR3: CASGRRGGSGNEQFF

D: .
J: TRBJ1-1
V: TRBV11-3
size: .
DNA: TGTGCCAGCGTCTCCCGGAACACTGAAGCTTTCTTT
CDR3: CASVSRNTEAFF

D: TRBD2
J: TRBJ2-7
V: TRBV28
size: .
DNA: TGTGCCAGCAGTTTTAGCGGGAGGCCCTACGAGCAGTACTTC
CDR3: CASSFSGRPYEQYF

D: TRBD2
J: TRBJ2-6
V: TRBV13
size: .
DNA: TGTGCCAGCAGCACTGTAGCGGGATCCATCTCTGGGGCCAACGTCCTGACTTTC
CDR3: CASSTVAGSISGANVLTF

D: TRBD2
J: TRBJ2-3
V: TRBV28
size: .
DNA: TGTGCCAGCAGTAGGGCGGGAGTAACGGCAGATACGCAGTATTTT
CDR3: CASSRAGVTADTQYF

D: .
J: TRBJ2-3
V: TRBV4-2
size: .
DNA: TGTGCCAGCACCCCCAGACTCCCTCCCACAGATACGCAGTATTTT
CDR3: CASTPRLPPTDTQYF